The 18 T cell receptor beta chains below were found in one sample sequenced in a study of patients and donors after allogeneic stem cell transplantation. Each CDR3 protein gets one entry after TCRdb re-called the RT-PCR reads with MiXCR. The sample records 20,000 to 30,000 distinct CDR3 sequences, approximately 43% being singletons. The specimen sequenced was blood, either unsorted or a sorted T cell fraction (not recorded which). The source is a human donor who was either an allogeneic HSCT recipient or a stem cell or donor lymphocyte infusion donor (not recorded which). It is not recorded whose cells these are; they may come from a transplant donor.

In its sample, this clonotype was seen many times. The chain is built from TRBV5-1 and TRBJ2-5; no definite D call. There are 11 residues in the CDR3. Germline CDR1 is SGHRS and CDR2 is YFSETQ. Trimming took off 5 bases at V and 1 base at J, with 3 bases between the two ends. The CDR3 DNA is TGCGCCAGCAGGGCCCAAGAGACCCAGTACTTC. Translation: CASRAQETQYF.

The chain couples TRBV12-3 or TRBV12-4 to TRBJ1-4; D perhaps matches TRBD1 (5 bases). The V and J ends lost 4 bases and 8 bases respectively, with 11 bases between them. The CDR3 is made up of 13 amino acids. The CDR3 region is CASSSRVREKLFF. DNA of the CDR3: TGTGCCAGCAGTTCCAGGGTGCGGGAAAAACTGTTTTTT.

This clonotype was counted between two and nine times. The chain carries TRBV7-9 and TRBJ2-1; D call uncertain. Germline V gene sequence: CDR1 SEHNR, CDR2 FQNEAQ (reference sequence). The CDR3 loop spans 13 amino acids. V was pared by 6 bases and J by 2 bases, with 8 bases between. This CDR3 is CASRAAPYNEQFF. DNA for the CDR3: TGTGCCAGCAGGGCGGCGCCCTACAATGAGCAGTTCTTC.

This rearrangement joins TRBV5-1 to TRBJ2-7; D is perhaps TRBD1 (6 bases). Germline V gives CDR1 SGHRS, CDR2 YFSETQ. The V and J ends lost 7 bases and 6 bases respectively, with 23 bases between them. The CDR3 consists of 15 residues. For the CDR3, the DNA is TGCGCCAGCGCCCTACAGGGTCCCTTTGACCTCGAGCAGTACTTC. Residues: CASALQGPFDLEQYF. Looking up the rest from reference TRBV5-1 and TRBJ2-7 gives the full variable domain: KAGVTQTPRYLIKTRGQQVTLSCSPISGHRSVSWYQQTPGQGLQFLFEYFSETQRNKGNFPGRFSGRQFSNSRSEMNVSTLELGDSALYLCASALQGPFDLEQYFGPGTRLTVT.

This clonotype was seen more than once but under ten times. The V gene is TRBV20-1, the J gene TRBJ1-2; D might be TRBD1 (6 bases). V lost 5 bases and J 8 bases, leaving 21 bases between the germline ends. CDR1 and CDR2 (germline): DFQATT, SNEGSKA (reference sequence). The CDR3 loop spans 14 amino acids. CDR3 sequence reads: CSARGRFEGEGYTF. The CDR3 bases are TGCAGTGCTCGCGGACGGTTTGAGGGGGAGGGCTACACCTTC.

The rearrangement links TRBV12-3 or TRBV12-4 to TRBJ1-1, with a weak D call TRBD1 (6 bases). CDR3 length: 15 residues. Deletions cut 5 bases from V and 0 bases from J, with 13 bases between. The DNA of the CDR3 is TGTGCCAGCAGTCCAAGCAGGGGATTGAACACTGAAGCTTTCTTT. Translating it yields CASSPSRGLNTEAFF.

This rearrangement joins TRBV10-1 to TRBJ2-3; D possibly corresponds to TRBD2 (6 bases). This CDR3 has 15 amino acids. Germline V gives CDR1 WNHNN, CDR2 SYGVQD (reference sequence). Trimming took 3 bases from V and 3 from J, leaving 13 bases between them. In DNA, the CDR3 is TGCGCCAGCAGTGACTCCGGGACTCGAACAGATACGCAGTATTTT. The encoded protein is CASSDSGTRTDTQYF.

The sample holds many counts of this clonotype. CDR3 DNA: TGTGCCAGCAGTGAATACCCGACAGGGGGGATCACTGAAGCTTTCTTT. Encoded protein: CASSEYPTGGITEAFF. The rearrangement links TRBV25-1 to TRBJ1-1, with 9 bases fitting TRBD1. The V and J ends lost 0 bases and 4 bases, in that order; junction bases with no gene match: 6. The CDR3 runs 16 residues. The germline gives CDR1 MGHDK, CDR2 SYGVNS. Filled out from reference TRBV25-1 and TRBJ1-1, the complete variable domain reads EADIYQTPRYLVIGTGKKITLECSQTMGHDKMYWYQQDPGMELHLIHYSYGVNSTEKGDLSSESTVSRIRTEHFPLTLESARPSHTSQYLCASSEYPTGGITEAFFGQGTRLTVV.

This chain links TRBV20-1 with TRBJ1-1; D ambiguous. V was cut by 0 bases and J by 3 bases, with 2 bases left in between. CDR3 size: 11 residues. Germline values: CDR1 DFQATT, CDR2 SNEGSKA (reference sequence). As DNA, the CDR3 is TGCAGTGCTAGAGAGGACACTGAAGCTTTCTTT. Protein product: CSAREDTEAFF.

This clonotype was counted a few times. The chain uses TRBV5-1 and TRBJ1-4; D ambiguous. The CDR3 has 14 amino acids. Germline assignment: CDR1 SGHRS and CDR2 YFSETQ. V dropped 2 bases and J dropped 8 bases, with 13 bases sitting between them. CDR3 residues: CASSLPGSEEKLFF. The CDR3 nucleotides are TGCGCCAGCAGCTTACCGGGATCGGAAGAAAAACTGTTTTTT.

This clonotype was seen more than once but under ten times. The chain links TRBV12-3 or TRBV12-4 to TRBJ2-7; 10 nucleotides line up with TRBD2. V lost 3 bases to trimming and J lost 5 bases; unmatched junction nucleotides: 4. CDR3 length: 14 residues. The CDR3, as DNA: TGTGCCAGCAGTTTCGGGACTAGCGTAGACGAGCAGTACTTC. This sequence encodes CASSFGTSVDEQYF.

CDR3 loop: CASSPLLIGQDGYTF. For the CDR3, the DNA is TGTGCCAGCAGCCCCCTTTTAATCGGACAGGATGGCTACACCTTC. The chain combines TRBV11-2 with TRBJ1-2; 7 bases fit TRBD1. Germline trimming cut 5 bases from V and 6 bases from J; bases unmatched to any gene: 12. The CDR3 runs to 15 residues. CDR1 and CDR2 (germline): SGHAT, FQNNGV. The complete variable domain, with remaining parts taken from reference TRBV11-2 and TRBJ1-2, reads EAGVAQSPRYKIIEKRQSVAFWCNPISGHATLYWYQQILGQGPKLLIQFQNNGVVDDSQLPKDRFSAERLKGVDSTLKIQPAKLEDSAVYLCASSPLLIGQDGYTFGSGTRLTVV.

This clonotype was observed a few times. This sequence joins TRBV3-1 and TRBJ2-4; D is possibly TRBD2 (5 bases). This CDR3 has 13 residues. Germline V gene lookup returns CDR1 LGHDT and CDR2 YNNKEL (reference sequence). V was trimmed by 2 bases and J by 8 bases, leaving 10 bases between them. The CDR3 sequence: CASSQWEMDIQYF. The DNA of the CDR3 is TGTGCCAGCAGCCAATGGGAGATGGACATTCAGTACTTC.

The J gene is TRBJ2-7, the V gene TRBV29-1; 13 nucleotides match TRBD2. After removal of 1 base from V and 7 bases from J, the junction contained 7 bases not matched to a gene. CDR1 SQVTM and CDR2 ANQGSEA come from the germline V gene. The CDR3 contains 15 residues. This CDR3 reads CSVEGGLAGVTEQYF. CDR3 coding DNA: TGCAGCGTTGAAGGAGGACTAGCGGGAGTAACTGAGCAGTACTTC.

The chain couples TRBV3-1 to TRBJ2-3, with D unclear. In germline, CDR1 is LGHDT, CDR2 YNNKEL (reference sequence). The V and J ends lost 1 base and 0 bases respectively, with 8 bases between them. The CDR3 has 15 amino acids. The CDR3 DNA sequence: TGTGCCAGCAGCCAAGGTTACGGAAGCACAGATACGCAGTATTTT. Amino acids: CASSQGYGSTDTQYF.

The chain links TRBV12-3 or TRBV12-4 to TRBJ1-4; D may be TRBD1 (6 bases). With 1 base removed from V and 8 bases from J, the gap between germline ends came to 8 bases. The CDR3 spans 13 residues. The CDR3: CASSLVRGEKLFF. CDR3 in DNA: TGTGCCAGCAGTTTAGTGAGGGGGGAAAAACTGTTTTTT.

The chain recombines TRBV24-1 with TRBJ1-3, with 8 bases matching TRBD1. V gave up 6 bases and J gave up 0 bases; unmatched junction bases: 3. The CDR3 loop spans 15 amino acids. Per the germline V gene, CDR1 is KGHDR and CDR2 is SFDVKD. CDR3 loop: CATSSGTGSGNTIYF. CDR3 bases: TGTGCCACCAGTTCCGGGACAGGCTCTGGAAACACCATATATTTT.

The rearrangement joins TRBV10-1 to TRBJ2-7, with 7 bases matching TRBD2. The V gene's germline CDR1 is WNHNN and CDR2 SYGVQD (reference sequence). V trimming: 8 bases; J trimming: 2 bases; junction bases outside the gene matches: 3. CDR3 size: 12 residues. CDR3 sequence reads: CASGDYTYEQYF. CDR3 sequence (DNA): TGCGCCAGCGGGGACTATACCTACGAGCAGTACTTC.